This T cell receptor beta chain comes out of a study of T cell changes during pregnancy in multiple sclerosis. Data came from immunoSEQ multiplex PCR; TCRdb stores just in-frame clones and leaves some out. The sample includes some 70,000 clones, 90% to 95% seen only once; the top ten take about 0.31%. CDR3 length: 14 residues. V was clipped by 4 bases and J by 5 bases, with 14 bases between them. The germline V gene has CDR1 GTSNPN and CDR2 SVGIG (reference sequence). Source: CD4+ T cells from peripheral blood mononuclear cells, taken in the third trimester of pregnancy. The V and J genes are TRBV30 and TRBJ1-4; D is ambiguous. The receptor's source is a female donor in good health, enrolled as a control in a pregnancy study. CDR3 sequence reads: CAWTMGRKNEKLFF. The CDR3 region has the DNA TGTGCCTGGACAATGGGCCGGAAAAATGAAAAACTGTTTTTT.